The source of this T cell receptor (beta chain) is a study of identical twins. Findings of the study overall: For cord blood, abundant beta clonotypes had fewer insertions, unlike memory repertoires, which showed none.

TCRdb called the 5' RACE reads again in MiXCR, with one record for every CDR3 protein. This sample has 400,000 to 600,000 distinct CDR3 sequences, with about a fifth found just once. With 3 bases clipped from V and 3 bases from J, the junction kept 4 bases outside the gene matches. This CDR3 has 14 amino acids. Germline V gene lookup returns CDR1 KGHDR and CDR2 SFDVKD. In its sample, this clonotype was seen many times. The antigen is undetermined. The sample was also reused in another study, on yellow fever vaccine responses in identical twins.

Sequences were obtained from CD4+ T cells sorted from blood. The sequence came from a woman younger than 30 in good health. The rearrangement uses TRBV24-1 and TRBJ2-7; 7 nucleotides align to TRBD1. CDR3 in DNA: TGTGCCACCAGTGATGCGACAGGGCACTACGAGCAGTACTTC. This codes for CATSDATGHYEQYF.